The clone carrying this TCR beta chain was seen ten or more times. No antigen is known for it. The data originate from a study of spatial heterogeneity in lung cancer. Study findings and constraints: At tumor resection, ubiquitous expanded TCRs were detected in blood more often than later.

TCRdb passed the 5' RACE reads through MiXCR, listing each CDR3 protein once. Among fewer than 45,000 distinct CDR3 sequences, nearly 7% were seen once, and the ten largest hold roughly two fifths. Time point in this sample: sample taken at primary tumor resection. No cells were sorted before sequencing. The whole RNA sequenced was extracted from tumor, nontumor lung or frozen PBMC. Trimming pared 5 bases from V and 9 bases from J, leaving 17 bases between. The CDR3 has 13 amino acids. Germline V gene data show CDR1 as SGHRS and CDR2 as YFSETQ. The TCR was taken from a female donor with early-stage non-small cell lung cancer. The specimen comprised PBMCs, sampled at surgery. This chain uses TRBV5-1 with TRBJ2-5; D call uncertain. CDR3 protein: CASSSRIPEPQYF. In DNA, the CDR3 is TGCGCCAGCAGTAGCCGAATCCCGGAACCCCAGTACTTC.